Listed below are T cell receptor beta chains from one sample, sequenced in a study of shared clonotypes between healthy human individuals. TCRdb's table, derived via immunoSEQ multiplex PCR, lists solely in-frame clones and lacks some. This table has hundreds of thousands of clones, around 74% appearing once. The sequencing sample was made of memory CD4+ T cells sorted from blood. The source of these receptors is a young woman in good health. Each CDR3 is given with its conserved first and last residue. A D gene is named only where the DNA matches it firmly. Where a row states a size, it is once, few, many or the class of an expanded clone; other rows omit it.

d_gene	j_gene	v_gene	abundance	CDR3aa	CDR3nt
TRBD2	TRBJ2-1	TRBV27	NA	CATLRPGLGLYNEQFF	TGTGCCACCCTTCGTCCGGGACTAGGCCTCTACAATGAGCAGTTCTTC
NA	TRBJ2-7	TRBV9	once	CASSVDPVSEQYF	TGTGCCAGCAGCGTAGACCCGGTGAGCGAGCAGTACTTC
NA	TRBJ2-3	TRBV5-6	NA	CASSLIVGTDTQYF	TGTGCCAGCAGCTTGATCGTGGGTACAGATACGCAGTATTTT
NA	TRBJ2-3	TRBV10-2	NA	CASNSGPTDTQYF	TGCGCCAGCAACAGCGGCCCCACAGATACGCAGTATTTT
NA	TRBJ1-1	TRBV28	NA	CASSPLTGLNTEAFF	TGTGCCAGCAGTCCCTTGACAGGTTTGAACACTGAAGCTTTCTTT
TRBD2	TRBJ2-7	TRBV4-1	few	CASSLTSGYEQYF	TGCGCCAGCAGCCTGACTAGCGGATACGAGCAGTACTTC
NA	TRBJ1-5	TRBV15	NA	CATSRARAGATNQPQHF	TGTGCCACCAGCAGAGCTAGGGCAGGGGCAACGAATCAGCCCCAGCATTTT
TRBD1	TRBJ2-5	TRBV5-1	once	CASSRTGEETQYF	TGCGCCAGCAGTAGGACAGGGGAAGAGACCCAGTACTTC
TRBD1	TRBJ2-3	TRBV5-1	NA	CASRTGQGTDTQYF	TGCGCCAGCAGGACAGGGCAGGGCACAGATACGCAGTATTTT
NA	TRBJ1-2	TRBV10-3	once	CAISFAGGGYGYTF	TGTGCCATCAGTTTCGCGGGGGGTGGCTATGGCTACACCTTC
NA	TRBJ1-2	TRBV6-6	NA	CASSPTDRNGYTF	TGTGCCAGCAGTCCCACCGACAGGAATGGCTACACCTTC
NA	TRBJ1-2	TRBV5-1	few	CASREQGEDHGYTF	TGCGCCAGCAGAGAACAGGGTGAAGATCATGGCTACACCTTC
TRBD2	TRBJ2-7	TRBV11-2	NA	CASKLLAGAPWEQYF	TGTGCCAGCAAACTACTAGCGGGAGCCCCGTGGGAGCAGTACTTC
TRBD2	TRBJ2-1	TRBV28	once	CASSTTTSGRWDEQFF	TGTGCCAGCAGTACCACGACTAGCGGGAGATGGGATGAGCAGTTCTTC
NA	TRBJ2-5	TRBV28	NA	CASSLGVLETQYF	TGTGCCAGCAGTTTGGGGGTACTCGAGACCCAGTACTTC
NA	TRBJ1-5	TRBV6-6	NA	CASSSLDTGNPQHF	TGTGCCAGCAGTTCCCTAGACACGGGAAATCCCCAGCATTTT
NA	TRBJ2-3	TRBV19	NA	CASSIFPNGDTQYF	TGTGCCAGTAGTATCTTCCCAAATGGGGATACGCAGTATTTT
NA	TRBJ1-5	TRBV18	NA	CASSPGGNQPQHF	TGTGCCAGCTCGCCCGGGGGAAATCAGCCCCAGCATTTT
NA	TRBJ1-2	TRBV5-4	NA	CASSLLSDLNYGYTF	TGTGCCAGCAGCTTGCTTTCTGACCTGAACTATGGCTACACCTTC
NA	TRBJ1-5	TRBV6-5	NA	CASSRQAHGNQPQHF	TGTGCCAGCAGCAGACAGGCCCATGGGAATCAGCCCCAGCATTTT
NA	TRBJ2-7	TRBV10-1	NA	CASSSFLGGEQYF	TGCGCCAGCAGCAGCTTCCTTGGTGGGGAGCAGTACTTC
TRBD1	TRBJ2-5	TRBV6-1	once	CASSELQGSRETQYF	TGTGCCAGCAGTGAGTTACAGGGGTCAAGAGAGACCCAGTACTTC
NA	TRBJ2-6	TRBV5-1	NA	CASSLGMGSGANVLTF	TGCGCCAGCAGCTTGGGTATGGGCTCTGGGGCCAACGTCCTGACTTTC
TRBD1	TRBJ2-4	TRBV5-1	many	CASSLERNRGSNIQYF	TGCGCCAGCAGCTTGGAACGGAACAGGGGGTCAAACATTCAGTACTTC
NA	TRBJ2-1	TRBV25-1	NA	CASSGLTHNEQFF	TGTGCCAGCAGTGGACTCACCCACAATGAGCAGTTCTTC
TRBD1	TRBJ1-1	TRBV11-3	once	CASSEAGTGVTEAFF	TGTGCCAGCAGCGAAGCCGGGACAGGGGTAACTGAAGCTTTCTTT
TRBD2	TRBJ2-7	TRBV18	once	CASSPVEAGAEQYF	TGTGCCAGCTCACCCGTTGAGGCGGGAGCCGAGCAGTACTTC
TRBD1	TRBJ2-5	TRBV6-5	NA	CASSNSWTGQKTQYF	TGTGCCAGCAGTAACTCATGGACAGGGCAAAAGACCCAGTACTTC
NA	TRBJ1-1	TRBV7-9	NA	CASSLGSEGTEAFF	TGTGCCAGCAGCTTAGGGTCCGAGGGCACTGAAGCTTTCTTT
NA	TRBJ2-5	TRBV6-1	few	CASSVDSYLETQYF	TGTGCCAGCAGTGTCGACAGTTACTTAGAGACCCAGTACTTC
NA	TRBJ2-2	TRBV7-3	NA	CASSLNPPRQPGELFF	TGTGCCAGCAGCTTAAACCCCCCAAGGCAACCCGGGGAGCTGTTTTTT
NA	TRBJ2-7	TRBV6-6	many	CASGKGDSYEQYF	TGTGCCAGCGGGAAAGGGGACTCCTACGAGCAGTACTTC
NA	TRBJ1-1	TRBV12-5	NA	CASGFQGTEAFF	TGTGCTAGTGGTTTTCAAGGCACTGAAGCTTTCTTT
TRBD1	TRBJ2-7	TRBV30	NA	CAWSVREDRGYEQYF	TGTGCCTGGAGTGTACGAGAGGACAGGGGTTACGAGCAGTACTTC
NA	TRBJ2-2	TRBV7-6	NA	CASSLGAGLTGELFF	TGTGCCAGCAGCTTAGGGGCGGGCCTCACCGGGGAGCTGTTTTTT
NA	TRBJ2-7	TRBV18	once	CASSPGEVRSYEQYF	TGTGCCAGCTCACCAGGGGAAGTCCGGTCCTACGAGCAGTACTTC
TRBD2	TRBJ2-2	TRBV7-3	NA	CASSLIGTSLGGELFF	TGTGCCAGCAGCTTAATAGGGACTAGCTTGGGCGGGGAGCTGTTTTTT
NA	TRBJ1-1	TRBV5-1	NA	CASSFRGEENTEAFF	TGCGCCAGCAGCTTTCGGGGGGAAGAGAACACTGAAGCTTTCTTT
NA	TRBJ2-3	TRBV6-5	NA	CASTLGGNTDTQYF	TGTGCCAGCACCCTGGGCGGAAACACAGATACGCAGTATTTT
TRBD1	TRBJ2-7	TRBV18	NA	CASSPPPGTGSYEQYF	TGTGCCAGCTCACCACCGCCAGGGACAGGCTCCTACGAGCAGTACTTC
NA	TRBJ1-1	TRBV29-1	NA	CSVGSGSYSEAFF	TGCAGCGTTGGGTCAGGGAGTTACTCTGAAGCTTTCTTT
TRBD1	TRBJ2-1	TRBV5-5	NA	CASSTRFRDRALNEQFF	TGTGCCAGCAGCACAAGATTCCGGGACAGGGCCTTGAATGAGCAGTTCTTC
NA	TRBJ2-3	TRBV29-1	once	CSALTSTDTQYF	TGCAGCGCCCTTACAAGCACAGATACGCAGTATTTT
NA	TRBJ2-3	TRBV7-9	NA	CASSLLRGSTDTQYF	TGTGCCAGCAGCTTACTACGCGGGAGCACAGATACGCAGTATTTT
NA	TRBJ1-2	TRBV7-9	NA	CASRRGTDYGYTF	TGTGCCAGCAGGAGGGGTACTGACTATGGCTACACCTTC
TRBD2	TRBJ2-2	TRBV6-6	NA	CASLPRGGVGTGELFF	TGTGCCAGCCTCCCCCGGGGGGGAGTGGGCACCGGGGAGCTGTTTTTT
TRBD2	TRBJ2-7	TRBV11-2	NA	CASSQRGSGPVTYEQYF	TGTGCCAGCAGCCAGCGGGGTAGCGGGCCAGTGACCTACGAGCAGTACTTC
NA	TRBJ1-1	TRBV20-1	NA	CSALGGTEAFF	TGCAGTGCTTTAGGCGGGACTGAAGCTTTCTTT
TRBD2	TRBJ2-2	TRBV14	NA	CASSPGLAGTGELFF	TGTGCCAGCAGCCCTGGACTAGCGGGAACCGGGGAGCTGTTTTTT